These 2 T cell receptor beta chains were all obtained from the same sample, sequenced in a study of T cell repertoires in cytomegalovirus infection. TCRdb processed the reads anew with MiXCR; each CDR3 protein has one entry. The sample includes nearly 700,000 distinct CDR3 sequences, 33% of them seen just once. These receptors have no identified antigens. Sequencing was performed on cultured PBMCs, taken from culture after CMV antigen stimulation. Receptors were obtained from a human donor in good health (CMV status not recorded). Some clones in this sample may be carry-over from other donors' samples.

This clonotype was counted a few times. The chain employs TRBV19 and TRBJ2-1, with D possibly called TRBD1 or TRBD2 (5 bases each). Trimming shortened V by 1 base and J by 10 bases, and 11 bases separated the two germline ends. The germline V gene encodes CDR1 LNHDA and CDR2 SQIVND (reference sequence). The CDR3 sequence is 13 residues long. For the CDR3, the DNA is TGTGCCAGTAGTATAGTTGGGGGATCCGAGCAGTTCTTC. Encoded protein: CASSIVGGSEQFF.

The chain recombines TRBV10-2 with TRBJ2-3; 14 bases are a match to TRBD2. This CDR3 has 15 amino acids. J gave up 2 bases and V 6 bases, and 1 base lay outside the gene matches. The V gene's germline CDR1 is WSHSY and CDR2 SAAADI. The CDR3 DNA reads TGCGCCAGCAGGACTAGCGGGAGGGACACAGATACGCAGTATTTT. Amino acids: CASRTSGRDTDTQYF.